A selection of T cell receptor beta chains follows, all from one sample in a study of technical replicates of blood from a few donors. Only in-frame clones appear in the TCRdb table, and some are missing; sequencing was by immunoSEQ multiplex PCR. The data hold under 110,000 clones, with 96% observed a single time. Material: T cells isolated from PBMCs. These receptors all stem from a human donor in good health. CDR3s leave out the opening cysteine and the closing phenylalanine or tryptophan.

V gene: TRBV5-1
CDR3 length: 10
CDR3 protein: ASSGEAETQY

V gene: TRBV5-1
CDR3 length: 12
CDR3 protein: ASRADTTNEKLF

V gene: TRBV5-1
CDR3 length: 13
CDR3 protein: ASTPLGTGYNEQF

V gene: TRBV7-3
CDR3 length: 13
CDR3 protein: ASSHIAGGQETQY

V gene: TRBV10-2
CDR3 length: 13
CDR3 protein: ASVGLAGPSYEQY

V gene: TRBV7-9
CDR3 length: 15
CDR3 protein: ASSPPGGSPGGETQY

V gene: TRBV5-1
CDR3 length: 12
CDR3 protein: ASRQAHTVETQY

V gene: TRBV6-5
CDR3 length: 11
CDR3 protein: ASSTQRNYEQY

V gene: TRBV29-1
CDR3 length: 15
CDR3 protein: SVVDRGLKADTGELF

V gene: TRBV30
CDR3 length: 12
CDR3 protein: AWTLSSGANVLT

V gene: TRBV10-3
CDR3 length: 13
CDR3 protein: AISNRDSALYGYT

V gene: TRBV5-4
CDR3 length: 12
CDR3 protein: ASSLGQGAYEQY

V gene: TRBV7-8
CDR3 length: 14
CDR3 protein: ASSPRTSGGAGELF

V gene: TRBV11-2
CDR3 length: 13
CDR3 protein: ASSLEVGSSYEQY

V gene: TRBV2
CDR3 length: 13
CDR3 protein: ASSDRGPSKNIQY

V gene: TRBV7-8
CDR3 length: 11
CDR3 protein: ASSIHLNTEAF

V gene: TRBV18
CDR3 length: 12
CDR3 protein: ASSPLAPNYEQY

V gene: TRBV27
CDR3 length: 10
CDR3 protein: ASRAPNNEQF

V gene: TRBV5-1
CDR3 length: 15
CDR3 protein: ASSLGAGATAKETQY

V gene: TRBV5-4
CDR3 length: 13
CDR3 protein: ASREPDRASDEQY

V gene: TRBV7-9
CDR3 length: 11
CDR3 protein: ASSGRELDTQY

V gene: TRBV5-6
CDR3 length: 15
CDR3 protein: ASSSRTESPLGTEAF

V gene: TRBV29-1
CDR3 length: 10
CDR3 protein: SVEREADTQY

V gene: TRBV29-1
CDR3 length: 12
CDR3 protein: SVDLQGPGYGYT